This T cell receptor (beta chain) was sequenced for a study of blood T cell repertoires in COVID-19. Study information: The United States, Italy and Spain supplied acute and convalescent COVID-19 samples. PBMCs, B-cell-depleted T cells, or T cells provided the cDNA or gDNA that made up the material.

The CDR3 is 11 residues long. V lost 3 bases to trimming and J lost 10 bases; unmatched junction nucleotides: 5. Germline V lookup: CDR1 DFQATT, CDR2 SNEGSKA (reference sequence). Methods used by the authors: How many nucleated cells were present was estimated from reference gene primer amplification. The repertoire was sequenced with immunoSEQ multiplex PCR; TCRdb's copy has only in-frame clones and lacks some. V and J calls and clone size are copied from that table; D and trimming were computed from the DNA. The table lists over 90,000 clones, 80% to 90% of them singletons. This clonotype originated in a woman in her fifties or sixties with acute or convalescent COVID-19. The chain recombines TRBV20-1 with TRBJ1-1, with TRBD1 identical over 7 bases. Sequencing was done on a sample of peripheral blood. This chain's CDR3 is CSARDRQGAFF. CDR3 sequence (DNA): TGCAGTGCTAGGGACAGACAGGGAGCTTTCTTT.